This TCR beta chain was sequenced during a study of blood T cells in healthy people across ages. This clonotype was detected a few times. Isolating PBMCs gave at least 6 million of these cells per sample. A minimum of 5.5 micrograms of total RNA was extracted per sample. The CDR3 loop spans 13 amino acids. Germline V gene lookup returns CDR1 SGHVS and CDR2 FQNEAQ. Trimming removed 6 bases from V and 2 bases from J, with 9 bases in between. It was with a sample-barcoded 5' primer and a J-beta primer mix that a second PCR of roughly 7 to 12 cycles was run. Each cDNA molecule, via a template-switch adaptor with 12 random nucleotides, was tagged. In TCRdb, the 5' RACE reads were re-called with MiXCR into one record per CDR3 protein. The sample shows hundreds of thousands of distinct CDR3 sequences, less than 45% of them seen only once.

The chain combines TRBV7-8 with TRBJ2-3; D is unclear. Material for sequencing was blood. The TCR comes from a man aged 80 or over in good health. CDR3 in amino acids: CASRGTDTDTQYF. The CDR3 bases are TGTGCCAGCAGGGGTACAGACACAGATACGCAGTATTTT.